The 32 T cell receptor beta chains given below trace back to one sample, sequenced in a study of T cell responses to AZD1222 COVID-19 vaccine. Profiling relied on immunoSEQ multiplex PCR, and the TCRdb table lists in-frame clones only, not all of them. The data show 65,000 to 75,000 clones, with 88% seen just once and around 5.1% held by the top ten. Source: peripheral blood, taken 28 days after the second dose of the MenACWY control vaccine. These receptors all stem from an adult who received the MenACWY meningococcal vaccine as a control.

This clone was observed a handful of times. The chain combines TRBV5-1 with TRBJ2-7; D may be TRBD1 (9 bases). Germline CDR1 reads SGHRS; CDR2 reads YFSETQ. The CDR3 runs 16 residues. V was cut by 4 bases and J by 6 bases, with 23 bases left in between. The CDR3 sequence is CASSPRAGQGLGEQYF. CDR3 in DNA: TGCGCCAGCAGCCCACGAGCGGGACAGGGACTAGGCGAGCAGTACTTC.

The chain links TRBV5-6 to TRBJ1-3; possibly TRBD1 for D (5 bases). Germline V lookup: CDR1 SGHDT, CDR2 YYEEEE. The ends were cut back, 4 bases at V and 0 bases at J, with 11 bases in the middle. The CDR3 is 15 amino acids. DNA of the CDR3: TGTGCCAGCAGCGGGACGGGCGGCTCTGGAAACACCATATATTTT. Translating it yields CASSGTGGSGNTIYF.

This clone has just one count. The chain has TRBV7-9 and TRBJ2-7, with 12 bases fitting TRBD1. The CDR3 consists of 14 residues. The germline CDR1 and CDR2 sequences are SEHNR and FQNEAQ (reference sequence). The V segment lost 5 bases and the J segment 6 bases; nucleotides outside the gene matches: 5. The CDR3 sequence is CASSDPGQGAEQYF. The CDR3 DNA reads as TGTGCCAGCAGCGATCCGGGACAGGGGGCCGAGCAGTACTTC.

V is TRBV5-4 and J is TRBJ1-2; TRBD1 is a possible D gene (5 bases). The CDR3 contains 15 residues. Germline loops: CDR1 SGHNT, CDR2 YYREEE (reference sequence). Trimming stripped 4 bases from V and 5 bases from J, with 18 bases between. The CDR3 bases are TGTGCCAGCAGCCGATCTGGGGGGTTAGGTTATGGCTACACCTTC. Its protein product is CASSRSGGLGYGYTF. Full variable domain (rest looked up from reference TRBV5-4 and TRBJ1-2): ETGVTQSPTHLIKTRGQQVTLRCSSQSGHNTVSWYQQALGQGPQFIFQYYREEENGRGNFPPRFSGLQFPNYSSELNVNALELDDSALYLCASSRSGGLGYGYTFGSGTRLTVV.

This clone turned up a few times. J is TRBJ1-2 and V is TRBV7-2; D is undetermined. V was trimmed by 1 base and J by 7 bases, leaving 10 bases between them. The CDR3 spans 13 residues. Germline V gene lookup returns CDR1 SGHTA and CDR2 FQGNSA. In nucleotides, the CDR3 is TGTGCCAGCAGCTTAGGATGGGTGTCTGGCTACACCTTC. This gives the protein CASSLGWVSGYTF.

V usage is TRBV5-1 and J usage is TRBJ1-1; no clear D. V lost 3 bases to trimming and J lost 10 bases, with 16 bases between them. CDR1 and CDR2 (germline): SGHRS, YFSETQ. CDR3 length: 13 residues. The CDR3 DNA sequence: TGCGCCAGCAGCTCGGACTTCAATATCGCAGCTTTCTTT. Translated: CASSSDFNIAAFF.

The CDR3 here is CASSPGQTARTGELFF. CDR3 nucleotide sequence: TGTGCCAGCAGCCCAGGCCAGACAGCACGTACCGGGGAGCTGTTTTTT. This chain links TRBV7-7 with TRBJ2-2, with D perhaps TRBD1 (5 bases). The length of the CDR3 is 16 residues. Germline assignment: CDR1 SSHAT and CDR2 FNYEAQ (reference sequence). V gave up 5 bases and J gave up 5 bases, with 18 bases separating them.

This chain joins TRBV2 and TRBJ1-1, with a tentative D call TRBD1 (5 bases). Trimming took 7 bases from V and 5 from J, leaving 17 bases between them. This CDR3 spans 14 amino acids. Germline CDR1 and CDR2: SNHLY and FYNNEI. CDR3 residues: CASNPGKGKTEAFF. For the CDR3, the DNA is TGTGCCAGCAATCCAGGGAAGGGTAAGACTGAAGCTTTCTTT.

This sequence joins TRBV24-1 and TRBJ1-2; 8 bases are a match to TRBD1. The germline V gene has CDR1 KGHDR and CDR2 SFDVKD. There are 13 residues in the CDR3. Trimming removed 5 bases from V and 6 bases from J; junction bases left unmatched: 4. The DNA for the CDR3 is TGTGCCACCAGTGCCCTGGACAGGGATGGCTACACCTTC. Translation gives CATSALDRDGYTF.

This chain uses TRBV5-1 with TRBJ2-7; TRBD1 matches 8 bases. The length of the CDR3 is 13 residues. Germline lookup yields CDR1 SGHRS and CDR2 YFSETQ. Losses at the gene ends were 2 bases for V and 7 bases for J; bases not matched to a gene: 5. This chain's CDR3 is CASSFQGAAEQYF. The CDR3 coding sequence is TGCGCCAGCAGCTTTCAGGGGGCGGCGGAGCAGTACTTC. The entire variable domain, with the rest obtained from reference TRBV5-1 and TRBJ2-7, is as follows: KAGVTQTPRYLIKTRGQQVTLSCSPISGHRSVSWYQQTPGQGLQFLFEYFSETQRNKGNFPGRFSGRQFSNSRSEMNVSTLELGDSALYLCASSFQGAAEQYFGPGTRLTVT.

V is TRBV28 and J is TRBJ1-1; perhaps TRBD1 as D (5 bases). V lost 2 bases and J lost 6, with 10 bases in between. Per germline, CDR1 MDHEN and CDR2 SYDVKM. This CDR3 has 13 amino acids. The CDR3 spells CASSLQGMPEAFF. The CDR3 nucleotides read TGTGCCAGCAGTTTACAGGGAATGCCTGAAGCTTTCTTT.

The chain has TRBV30 and TRBJ1-4; D not resolved. The germline gives CDR1 GTSNPN, CDR2 SVGIG (reference sequence). The CDR3 extends over 12 amino acids. With 3 bases removed from V and 4 bases from J, the gap between germline ends came to 6 bases. This CDR3 reads CAWSKGNEKLFF. CDR3 coding DNA: TGTGCCTGGAGCAAGGGTAATGAAAAACTGTTTTTT.

CDR3 nucleotides: TGTGCCAGCAGAGACAGGGGGCGCGGCACCGGGGAGCTGTTTTTT. As protein: CASRDRGRGTGELFF. The rearrangement links TRBV6-5 to TRBJ2-2, with 10 bases that match TRBD1. With 6 bases clipped from V and 4 bases from J, the junction kept 5 bases outside the gene matches. The CDR3 runs to 15 residues. Germline CDR1 and CDR2: MNHEY and SVGAGI.

This rearrangement joins TRBV28 to TRBJ1-4; D is ambiguous. The CDR3 loop spans 14 amino acids. Germline lookup yields CDR1 MDHEN and CDR2 SYDVKM. V gave up 10 bases and J gave up 8 bases, with 20 bases separating them. CDR3 protein: CATSEEGGREKLFF. The CDR3 DNA is TGTGCCACCTCCGAGGAGGGAGGTAGGGAAAAACTGTTTTTT.

This chain connects TRBV5-1 to TRBJ2-3; TRBD1 agrees at 8 bases. Germline CDR1 is SGHRS and CDR2 is YFSETQ. There are 14 residues in the CDR3. The ends lost 2 bases at V and 4 bases at J; junction bases unmatched: 3. The CDR3 loop reads CASSLSQGADTQYF. CDR3 nucleotides: TGCGCCAGCAGCTTATCACAGGGGGCAGATACGCAGTATTTT.

V gene TRBV18 combines with J gene TRBJ1-1, with D tentatively TRBD1 (5 bases). V lost 3 bases and J lost 3, with 8 bases in between. Germline CDR1 reads KGHSH; CDR2 reads LQKENI. The length of the CDR3 is 13 residues. In DNA, the CDR3 is TGTGCCAGCTCACCGGGACGGGACACTGAAGCTTTCTTT. Translated: CASSPGRDTEAFF.

The chain joins TRBV7-2 to TRBJ2-7, with no clear D. Germline V gives CDR1 SGHTA, CDR2 FQGNSA. The CDR3 spans 14 residues. V was clipped by 4 bases and J by 0 bases, with 10 bases between them. CDR3 sequence (DNA): TGTGCCAGCAGCTCGATGAGGAGCTCCTACGAGCAGTACTTC. It codes for CASSSMRSSYEQYF.

The chain is built from TRBV5-1 and TRBJ1-1, with TRBD1 matching over 7 bases. This CDR3 is built from 15 residues. The junction had 4 bases not matched to a gene; V was cut back by 2 bases and J by 0 bases. Germline V gene data show CDR1 as SGHRS and CDR2 as YFSETQ. CDR3 DNA sequence: TGCGCCAGCAGCTTTGGCAGGGGGTTGAACACTGAAGCTTTCTTT. Its translation is CASSFGRGLNTEAFF.

This clone appeared once. This sequence joins TRBV28 and TRBJ2-7, with D possibly matching TRBD2 (5 bases). This CDR3 is built from 13 residues. Trimming cost V 6 bases and J 0 bases, with 9 bases left between them. From germline, CDR1 is MDHEN and CDR2 SYDVKM. The CDR3 DNA reads TGTGCCAGCAGCCGGGGTTTCTCCTACGAGCAGTACTTC. It encodes CASSRGFSYEQYF.

The J gene is TRBJ1-1, the V gene TRBV19; tentatively, D is TRBD1 (5 bases). The CDR3 runs 17 residues. Trimming stripped 9 bases from V and 2 bases from J, with 25 bases between. Germline lookup yields CDR1 LNHDA and CDR2 SQIVND (reference sequence). CDR3 sequence: CASSFLRWGDGNTEAFF. Written as DNA, the CDR3 is TGTGCCAGCTCTTTTTTGAGGTGGGGGGATGGAAACACTGAAGCTTTCTTT.

The chain is built from TRBV19 and TRBJ1-6, with D maybe TRBD1 (6 bases). The germline V and J ends were trimmed by 7 bases and 4 bases, with 14 bases remaining between them. Germline CDR1 reads LNHDA; CDR2 reads SQIVND (reference sequence). The CDR3 extends over 15 amino acids. CDR3 nucleotides: TGTGCCAGTAACTGGGGGCAGGAGTATAATTCACCCCTCCACTTT. Encoded protein: CASNWGQEYNSPLHF.

The rearrangement uses TRBV28 and TRBJ2-3; 13 nucleotides match TRBD2. This CDR3 is built from 16 residues. The germline gives CDR1 MDHEN, CDR2 SYDVKM. After removal of 4 bases from V and 6 bases from J, the junction contained 7 bases not matched to a gene. CDR3 bases: TGTGCCAGCAGTTCCCCGGGACTAGCGGGACGGGATACGCAGTATTTT. As protein: CASSSPGLAGRDTQYF.

CDR3 loop: CAISEWDRVGIYGYTF. As DNA, the CDR3 is TGTGCCATCAGTGAGTGGGACAGAGTGGGGATCTATGGCTACACCTTC. J is TRBJ1-2 and V is TRBV10-3; 7 nucleotides line up with TRBD1. Germline CDR1 reads ENHRY; CDR2 reads SYGVKD. The CDR3 loop spans 16 amino acids. V gave up 1 base and J gave up 4 bases; unmatched junction bases: 9.

The J gene is TRBJ1-4, the V gene TRBV6-5, with 9 bases fitting TRBD1. The V and J ends lost 6 bases and 7 bases, in that order; junction bases with no gene match: 6. CDR3 length equals 14 residues. Per germline, CDR1 MNHEY and CDR2 SVGAGI. The CDR3 sequence is CASSQGQGFEKLFF. CDR3 nucleotide sequence: TGTGCCAGCAGCCAGGGACAGGGTTTTGAAAAACTGTTTTTT.

The chain joins TRBV29-1 to TRBJ1-1, with D possibly matching TRBD1 (6 bases). Germline V gene lookup returns CDR1 SQVTM and CDR2 ANQGSEA. V was cut by 4 bases and J by 0 bases, with 18 bases left in between. There are 16 residues in the CDR3. The DNA for the CDR3 is TGCAGCGTTGTCGGGGGGGCAAACTCTATGAACACTGAAGCTTTCTTT. Protein: CSVVGGANSMNTEAFF.

This sequence joins TRBV18 and TRBJ1-2; D gene unclear. The CDR3 has 14 amino acids. CDR1 is KGHSH, CDR2 LQKENI, per germline. V lost 2 bases and J lost 2, with 9 bases in between. CDR3 in amino acids: CASSPSVLNYGYTF. The DNA for the CDR3 is TGTGCCAGCTCACCATCAGTCCTAAACTATGGCTACACCTTC.

The gene calls are TRBV18 and TRBJ2-1; 10 bases agree with TRBD2. The V segment lost 6 bases and the J segment 4 bases; nucleotides outside the gene matches: 6. The CDR3 length is 15 residues. The V gene's germline CDR1 is KGHSH and CDR2 LQKENI. The CDR3 loop reads CASSRGTSEYNEQFF. CDR3 coding DNA: TGTGCCAGCTCGCGGGGGACTAGCGAGTACAATGAGCAGTTCTTC.

The J gene is TRBJ1-1, the V gene TRBV29-1, with D possibly matching TRBD1 (5 bases). The length of the CDR3 is 12 residues. Trimming removed 5 bases at V and 3 bases at J, with 10 bases between. Per the germline V gene, CDR1 is SQVTM and CDR2 is ANQGSEA. The CDR3 region is CSVSRGDTEAFF. The CDR3 coding sequence is TGCAGCGTTTCGAGGGGTGACACTGAAGCTTTCTTT.

V and J are TRBV19 and TRBJ2-1; D remains unclear. The V gene lost 2 bases and the J gene lost 2 bases, with 4 bases spanning the gap. The germline V gene encodes CDR1 LNHDA and CDR2 SQIVND (reference sequence). The CDR3 totals 13 residues. CDR3 loop: CASSINPYNEQFF. CDR3 DNA: TGTGCCAGTAGTATAAACCCCTACAATGAGCAGTTCTTC. The whole variable domain, filled in from reference TRBV19 and TRBJ2-1, reads DGGITQSPKYLFRKEGQNVTLSCEQNLNHDAMYWYRQDPGQGLRLIYYSQIVNDFQKGDIAEGYSVSREKKESFPLTVTSAQKNPTAFYLCASSINPYNEQFFGPGTRLTVL.

The chain employs TRBV5-4 and TRBJ2-5, with unresolved D. Trimming cost V 7 bases and J 2 bases, with 12 bases left between them. This CDR3 is 13 amino acids long. CDR1 is SGHNT and CDR2 is YYREEE in the germline V gene (reference sequence). The CDR3, as DNA: TGTGCCAGCGGAACGACGGTACAAGAGACCCAGTACTTC. Translation: CASGTTVQETQYF.

The V and J genes are TRBV14 and TRBJ2-7, with TRBD1 matching 8 bases. The junction had 5 bases not matched to a gene; V was cut back by 4 bases and J by 6 bases. Germline CDR1 and CDR2: SGHDN and FVKESK. The CDR3 runs to 13 residues. The CDR3 DNA reads as TGTGCCAGCAGCCGTCGGACAGGGTTCGAGCAGTACTTC. Translated, it gives CASSRRTGFEQYF.

This clone was seen a few times. The chain couples TRBV24-1 to TRBJ2-5; D is perhaps TRBD1 (6 bases). Germline-derived CDR1 and CDR2 are KGHDR and SFDVKD. The CDR3 has 15 amino acids. V shed 0 bases and J shed 0 bases, with 7 bases lying between them. In nucleotides, the CDR3 is TGTGCCACCAGTGATTTGGGGGACAACCAAGAGACCCAGTACTTC. Its protein product is CATSDLGDNQETQYF.